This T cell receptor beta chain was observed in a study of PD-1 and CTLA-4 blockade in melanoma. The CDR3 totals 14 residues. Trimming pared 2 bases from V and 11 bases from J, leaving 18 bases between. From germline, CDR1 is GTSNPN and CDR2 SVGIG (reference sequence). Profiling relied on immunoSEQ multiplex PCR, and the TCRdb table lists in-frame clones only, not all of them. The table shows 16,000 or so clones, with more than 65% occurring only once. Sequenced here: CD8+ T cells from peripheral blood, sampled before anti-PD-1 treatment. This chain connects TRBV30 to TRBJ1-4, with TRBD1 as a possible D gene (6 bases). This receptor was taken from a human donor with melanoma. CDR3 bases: TGTGCCTGGAGTCTCAGCGGGGGCGGGTTGAAACTGTTTTTT. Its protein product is CAWSLSGGGLKLFF.